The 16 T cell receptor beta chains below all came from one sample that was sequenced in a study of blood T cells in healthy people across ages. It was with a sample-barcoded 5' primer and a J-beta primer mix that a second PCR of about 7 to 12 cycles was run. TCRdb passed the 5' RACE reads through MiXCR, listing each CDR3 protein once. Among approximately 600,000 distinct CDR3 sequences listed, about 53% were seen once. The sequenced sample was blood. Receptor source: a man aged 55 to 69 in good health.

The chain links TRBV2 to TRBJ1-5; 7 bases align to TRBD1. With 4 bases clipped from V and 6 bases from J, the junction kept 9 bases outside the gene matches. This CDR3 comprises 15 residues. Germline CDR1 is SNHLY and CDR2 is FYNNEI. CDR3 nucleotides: TGTGCCAGCAGTGGGGGGCGAGGGGGCACTCAGCCCCAGCATTTT. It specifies CASSGGRGGTQPQHF.

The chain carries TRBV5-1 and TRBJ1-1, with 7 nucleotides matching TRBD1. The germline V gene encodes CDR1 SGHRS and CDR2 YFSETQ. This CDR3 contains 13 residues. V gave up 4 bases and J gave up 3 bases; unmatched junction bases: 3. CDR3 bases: TGCGCCAGCAGCGGGCAGGGGGACACTGAAGCTTTCTTT. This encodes CASSGQGDTEAFF.

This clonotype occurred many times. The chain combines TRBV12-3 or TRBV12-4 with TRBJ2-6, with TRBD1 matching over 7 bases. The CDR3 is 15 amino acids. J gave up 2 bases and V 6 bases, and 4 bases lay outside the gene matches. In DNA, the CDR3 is TGTGCCAGCAGCGCAAGGGGGCCTGGGGCCAACGTCCTGACTTTC. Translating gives CASSARGPGANVLTF.

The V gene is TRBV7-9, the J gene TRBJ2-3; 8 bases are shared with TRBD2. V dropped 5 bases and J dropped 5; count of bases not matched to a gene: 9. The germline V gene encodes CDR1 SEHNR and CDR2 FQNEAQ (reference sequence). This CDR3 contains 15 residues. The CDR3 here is CASSPSGGPLDTQYF. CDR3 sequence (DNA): TGTGCCAGCAGCCCTTCGGGGGGGCCGCTAGATACGCAGTATTTT.

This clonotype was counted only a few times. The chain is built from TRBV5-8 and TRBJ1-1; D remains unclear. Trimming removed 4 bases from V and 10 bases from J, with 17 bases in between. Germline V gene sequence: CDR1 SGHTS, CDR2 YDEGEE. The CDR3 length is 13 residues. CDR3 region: CASSPLGGLLAFF. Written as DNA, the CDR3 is TGTGCCAGCAGCCCGCTAGGAGGGCTCTTAGCTTTCTTT.

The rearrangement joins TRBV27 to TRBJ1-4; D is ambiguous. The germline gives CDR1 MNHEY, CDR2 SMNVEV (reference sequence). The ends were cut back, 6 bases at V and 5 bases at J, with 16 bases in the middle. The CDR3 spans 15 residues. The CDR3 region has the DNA TGTGCCAGCAGCGCACAGAGTTCCCCAAATGAAAAACTGTTTTTT. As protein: CASSAQSSPNEKLFF.

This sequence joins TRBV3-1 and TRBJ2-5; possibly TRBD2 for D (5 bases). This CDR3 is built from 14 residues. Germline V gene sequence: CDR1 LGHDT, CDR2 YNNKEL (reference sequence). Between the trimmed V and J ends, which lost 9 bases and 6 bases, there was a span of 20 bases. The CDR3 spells CASEHRATGKTQYF. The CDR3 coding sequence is TGTGCCAGTGAACACCGGGCCACGGGGAAGACCCAGTACTTC.

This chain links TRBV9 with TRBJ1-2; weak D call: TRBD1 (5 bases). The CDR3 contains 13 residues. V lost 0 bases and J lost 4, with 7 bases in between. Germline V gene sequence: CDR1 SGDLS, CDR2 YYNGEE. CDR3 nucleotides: TGTGCCAGCAGCGTAGAGGGGACCTATGGCTACACCTTC. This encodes CASSVEGTYGYTF.

For the CDR3, the DNA is TGTGCCAGCAGTTACTCCAGGGTCGCGGTGAACACTGAAGCTTTCTTT. Residues: CASSYSRVAVNTEAFF. The V call is TRBV6-5, the J call TRBJ1-1; possible D gene TRBD1, 5 bases. The CDR3 is 16 residues long. Germline values: CDR1 MNHEY, CDR2 SVGAGI. V lost 0 bases and J lost 0, with 11 bases in between.

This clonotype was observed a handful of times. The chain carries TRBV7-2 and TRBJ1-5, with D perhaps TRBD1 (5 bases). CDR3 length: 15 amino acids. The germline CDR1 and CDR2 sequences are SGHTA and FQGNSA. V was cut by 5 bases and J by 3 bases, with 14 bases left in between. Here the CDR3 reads CASSLSGGNNQPQHF. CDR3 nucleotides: TGTGCCAGCAGCCTCTCGGGGGGGAACAATCAGCCCCAGCATTTT.

The CDR3 loop is CASSQDLQGVQNNEQYF. The CDR3 region has the DNA TGTGCCAGCAGCCAAGATCTTCAGGGTGTCCAAAACAATGAGCAGTACTTC. This chain uses TRBV3-1 with TRBJ2-5; TRBD1 is a possible D gene (5 bases). V dropped 0 bases and J dropped 11 bases, with 25 bases sitting between them. This CDR3 contains 17 residues. Germline V gives CDR1 LGHDT, CDR2 YNNKEL (reference sequence).

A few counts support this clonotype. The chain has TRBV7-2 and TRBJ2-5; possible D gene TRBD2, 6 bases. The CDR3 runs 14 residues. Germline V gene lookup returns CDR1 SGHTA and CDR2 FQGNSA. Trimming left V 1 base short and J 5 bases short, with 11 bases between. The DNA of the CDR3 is TGTGCCAGCAGCTTAGGGGAGGATGGGGAGACCCAGTACTTC. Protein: CASSLGEDGETQYF.

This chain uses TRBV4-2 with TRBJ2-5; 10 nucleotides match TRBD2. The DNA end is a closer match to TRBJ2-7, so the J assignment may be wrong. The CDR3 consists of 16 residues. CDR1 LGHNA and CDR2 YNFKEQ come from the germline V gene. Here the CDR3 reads CASSQASGGFPYEQYF. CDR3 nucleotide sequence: TGTGCCAGCAGCCAAGCTAGCGGGGGATTCCCCTACGAGCAGTACTTC.

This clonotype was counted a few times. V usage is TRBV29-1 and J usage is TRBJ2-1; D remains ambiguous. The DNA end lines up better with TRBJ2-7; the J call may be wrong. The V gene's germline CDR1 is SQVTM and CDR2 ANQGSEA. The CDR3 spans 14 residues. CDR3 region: CSVEDSHSYNEQYF. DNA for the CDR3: TGCAGCGTTGAAGATTCTCACTCGTACAATGAGCAGTACTTC.

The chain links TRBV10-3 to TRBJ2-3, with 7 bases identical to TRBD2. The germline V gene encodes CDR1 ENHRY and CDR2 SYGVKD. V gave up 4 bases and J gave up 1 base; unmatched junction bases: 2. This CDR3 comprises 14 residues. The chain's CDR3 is CAISASGGTDTQYF. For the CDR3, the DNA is TGTGCCATCAGTGCCAGCGGGGGCACAGATACGCAGTATTTT.

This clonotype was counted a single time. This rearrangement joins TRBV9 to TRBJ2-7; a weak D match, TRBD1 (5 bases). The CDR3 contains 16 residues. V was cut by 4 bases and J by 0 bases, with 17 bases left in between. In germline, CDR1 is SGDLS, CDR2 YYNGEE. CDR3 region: CASSPRGAARSYEQYF. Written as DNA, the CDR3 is TGTGCCAGCAGCCCCCGTGGGGCCGCCCGCTCCTACGAGCAGTACTTC. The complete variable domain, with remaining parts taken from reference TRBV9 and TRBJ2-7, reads DSGVTQTPKHLITATGQRVTLRCSPRSGDLSVYWYQQSLDQGLQFLIQYYNGEERAKGNILERFSAQQFPDLHSELNLSSLELGDSALYFCASSPRGAARSYEQYFGPGTRLTVT.